This T cell receptor beta chain stems from a study of blood T cell repertoires in COVID-19. Study at large: Acute and convalescent COVID-19 samples came from the United States, Italy and Spain. PBMCs, B-cell-depleted T cells, or T cells were the source of the cDNA or gDNA that made up the material.

Germline CDR1 is SGHRS and CDR2 is YFSETQ. This CDR3 has 17 residues. Trimming at V came to 0 bases and at J to 5 bases, leaving 11 bases not matched to a gene. The Seattle patients, enrolled during active infection, were followed longitudinally. Per the original methods: Researchers report that nucleated cell counts were estimated from reference gene primer amplification. Generated by immunoSEQ multiplex PCR, the TCRdb table keeps only in-frame clones and is missing some. V, J and clone size are taken as reported in that table, and D and trimming were inferred from the DNA itself. The sample lists 200,000 to 250,000 clones; more than 85% were seen once.

The V and J genes are TRBV5-1 and TRBJ2-1; TRBD1 matches at 7 bases. The source material was peripheral blood. The TCR originated in a man aged 55 to 70 with COVID-19, enrolled during active disease. This CDR3 reads CASSLGLGQIENNEQFF. CDR3 nucleotide sequence: TGCGCCAGCAGCTTGGGACTGGGACAGATAGAAAACAATGAGCAGTTCTTC.